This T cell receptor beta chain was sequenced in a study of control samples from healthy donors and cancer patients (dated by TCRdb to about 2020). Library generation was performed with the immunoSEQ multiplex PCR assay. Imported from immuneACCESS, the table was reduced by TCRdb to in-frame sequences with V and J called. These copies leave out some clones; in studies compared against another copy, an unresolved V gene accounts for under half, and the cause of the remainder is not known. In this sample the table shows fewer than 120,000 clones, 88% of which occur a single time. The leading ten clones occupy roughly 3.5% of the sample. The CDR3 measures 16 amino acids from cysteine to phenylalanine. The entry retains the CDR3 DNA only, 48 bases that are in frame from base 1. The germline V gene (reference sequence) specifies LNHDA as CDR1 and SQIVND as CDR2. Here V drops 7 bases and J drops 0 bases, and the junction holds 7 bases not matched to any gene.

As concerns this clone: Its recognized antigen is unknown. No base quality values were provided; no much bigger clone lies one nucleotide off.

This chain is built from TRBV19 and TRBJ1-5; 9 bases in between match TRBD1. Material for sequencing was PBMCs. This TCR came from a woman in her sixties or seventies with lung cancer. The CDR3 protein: CASTRGTGNSNQPQHF. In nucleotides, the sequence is TGTGCCAGTACCCGAGGGACAGGGAATAGCAATCAGCCCCAGCATTTT.